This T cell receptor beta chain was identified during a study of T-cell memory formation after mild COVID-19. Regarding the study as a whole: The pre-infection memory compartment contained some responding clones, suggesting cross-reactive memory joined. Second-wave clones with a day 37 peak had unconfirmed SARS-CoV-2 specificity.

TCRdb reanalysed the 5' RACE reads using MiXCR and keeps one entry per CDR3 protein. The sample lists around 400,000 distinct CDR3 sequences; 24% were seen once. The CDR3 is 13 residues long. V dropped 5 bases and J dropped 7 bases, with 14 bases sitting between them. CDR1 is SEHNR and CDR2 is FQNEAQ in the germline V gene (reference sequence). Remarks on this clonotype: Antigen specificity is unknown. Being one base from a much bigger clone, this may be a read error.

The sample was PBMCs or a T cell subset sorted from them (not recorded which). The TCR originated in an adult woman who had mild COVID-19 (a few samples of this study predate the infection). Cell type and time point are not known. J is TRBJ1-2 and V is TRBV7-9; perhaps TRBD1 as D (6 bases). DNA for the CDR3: TGTGCCAGCAGCCCCCAAGCGACAGGTGGCTACACCTTC. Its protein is CASSPQATGGYTF.